The T cell receptor (beta chain) described here comes from a study of T cells in Graves' hyperthyroidism and ophthalmopathy. The study's findings and limits: Model predictions of ophthalmopathy came a median around 7.1 months before onset.

This clonotype was recorded once. Its antigen is not known. Compared with germline, one end of the junction differs, possibly owing to a read error. The CDR3 regions of TCR beta were amplified from RNA transcripts. TCR CDR3 underwent first-round RT-PCR with the HTBI primer set. A single record per CDR3 protein comes from TCRdb applying MiXCR to the multiplex PCR reads. The repertoire holds 300,000 or so distinct CDR3 sequences, with about 18% as singletons. In germline, CDR1 is MGHDK, CDR2 SYGVNS. The CDR3 has 11 amino acids. Extraction of PBMCs used roughly 9.4 ml of fresh peripheral blood. Input material: blood. The chain joins TRBV25-1 to TRBJ1-2, with unresolved D. The clonotype originates from an older woman with Graves' ophthalmopathy. The CDR3 region is CAGSEWDGYTF. CDR3 coding DNA: TGTGCCGGCAGTGAATGGGATGGCTACACCTTC.